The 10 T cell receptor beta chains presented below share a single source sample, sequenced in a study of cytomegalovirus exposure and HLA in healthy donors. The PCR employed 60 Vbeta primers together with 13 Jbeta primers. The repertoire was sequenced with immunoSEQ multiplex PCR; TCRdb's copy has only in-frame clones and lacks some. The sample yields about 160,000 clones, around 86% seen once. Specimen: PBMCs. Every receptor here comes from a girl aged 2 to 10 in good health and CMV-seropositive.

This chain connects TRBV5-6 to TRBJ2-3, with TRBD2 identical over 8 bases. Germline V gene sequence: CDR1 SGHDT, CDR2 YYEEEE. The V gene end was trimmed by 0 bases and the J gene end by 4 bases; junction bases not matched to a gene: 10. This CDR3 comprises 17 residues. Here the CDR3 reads CASSLAITGGPSDTQYF. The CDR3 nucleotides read TGTGCCAGCAGCTTGGCCATAACGGGAGGGCCCTCAGATACGCAGTATTTT. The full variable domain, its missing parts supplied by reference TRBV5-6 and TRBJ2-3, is DAGVTQSPTHLIKTRGQQVTLRCSPKSGHDTVSWYQQALGQGPQFIFQYYEEEERQRGNFPDRFSGHQFPNYSSELNVNALLLGDSALYLCASSLAITGGPSDTQYFGPGTRLTVL.

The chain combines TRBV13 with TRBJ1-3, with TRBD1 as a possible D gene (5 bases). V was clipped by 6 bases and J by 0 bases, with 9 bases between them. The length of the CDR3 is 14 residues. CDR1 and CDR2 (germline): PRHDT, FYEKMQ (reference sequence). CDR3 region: CASSLRVSGNTIYF. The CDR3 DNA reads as TGTGCCAGCAGTCTCAGGGTCTCTGGAAACACCATATATTTT. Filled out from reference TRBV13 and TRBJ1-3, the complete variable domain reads AAGVIQSPRHLIKEKRETATLKCYPIPRHDTVYWYQQGPGQDPQFLISFYEKMQSDKGSIPDRFSAQQFSDYHSELNMSSLELGDSALYFCASSLRVSGNTIYFGEGSWLTVV.

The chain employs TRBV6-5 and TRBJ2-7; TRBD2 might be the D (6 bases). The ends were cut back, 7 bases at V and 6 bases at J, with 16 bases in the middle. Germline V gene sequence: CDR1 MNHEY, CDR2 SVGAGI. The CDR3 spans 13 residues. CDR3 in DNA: TGTGCCAGCACCCAGACTAGGTCGAGCGAGCAGTACTTC. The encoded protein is CASTQTRSSEQYF.

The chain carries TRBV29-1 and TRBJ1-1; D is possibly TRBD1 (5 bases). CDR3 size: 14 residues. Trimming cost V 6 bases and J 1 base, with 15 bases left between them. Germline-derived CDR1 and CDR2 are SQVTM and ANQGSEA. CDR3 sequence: CSVLRDGGNTEAFF. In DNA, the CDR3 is TGCAGCGTCCTCCGGGACGGGGGGAACACTGAAGCTTTCTTT.

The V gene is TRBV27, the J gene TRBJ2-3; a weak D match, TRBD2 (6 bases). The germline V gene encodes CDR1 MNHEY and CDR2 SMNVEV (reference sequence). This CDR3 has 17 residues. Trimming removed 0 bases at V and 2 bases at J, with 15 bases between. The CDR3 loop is CASSLSIQSGDTDTQYF. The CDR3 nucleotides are TGTGCCAGCAGTTTATCGATACAGTCGGGAGACACAGATACGCAGTATTTT.

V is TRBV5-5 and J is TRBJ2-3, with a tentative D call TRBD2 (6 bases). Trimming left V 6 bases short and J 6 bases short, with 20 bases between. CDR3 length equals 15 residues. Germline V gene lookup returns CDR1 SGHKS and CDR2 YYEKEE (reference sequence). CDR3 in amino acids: CASTLKPTGVDTQYF. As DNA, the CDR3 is TGTGCCAGCACCCTGAAGCCAACGGGAGTTGATACGCAGTATTTT.

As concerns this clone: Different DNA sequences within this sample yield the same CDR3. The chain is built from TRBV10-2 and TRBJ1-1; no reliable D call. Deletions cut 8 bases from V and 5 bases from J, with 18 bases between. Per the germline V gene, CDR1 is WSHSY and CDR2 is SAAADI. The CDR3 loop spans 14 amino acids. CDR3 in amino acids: CASRVDWSKTEAFF. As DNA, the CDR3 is TGCGCCAGCCGGGTTGACTGGTCCAAGACTGAAGCTTTCTTT.

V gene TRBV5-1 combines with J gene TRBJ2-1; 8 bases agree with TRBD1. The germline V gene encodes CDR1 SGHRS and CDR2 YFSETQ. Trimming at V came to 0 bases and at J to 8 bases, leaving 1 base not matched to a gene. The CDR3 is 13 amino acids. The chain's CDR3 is CASSLGQGYEQFF. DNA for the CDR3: TGCGCCAGCAGCTTGGGACAGGGGTATGAGCAGTTCTTC. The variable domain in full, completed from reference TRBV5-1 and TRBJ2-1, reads KAGVTQTPRYLIKTRGQQVTLSCSPISGHRSVSWYQQTPGQGLQFLFEYFSETQRNKGNFPGRFSGRQFSNSRSEMNVSTLELGDSALYLCASSLGQGYEQFFGPGTRLTVL.

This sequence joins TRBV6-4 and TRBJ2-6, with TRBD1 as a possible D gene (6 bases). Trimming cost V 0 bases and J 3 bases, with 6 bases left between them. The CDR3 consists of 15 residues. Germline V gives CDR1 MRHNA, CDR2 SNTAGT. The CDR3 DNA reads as TGTGCCAGCAGTGACTCACAGGGTGGGGCCAACGTCCTGACTTTC. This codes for CASSDSQGGANVLTF.

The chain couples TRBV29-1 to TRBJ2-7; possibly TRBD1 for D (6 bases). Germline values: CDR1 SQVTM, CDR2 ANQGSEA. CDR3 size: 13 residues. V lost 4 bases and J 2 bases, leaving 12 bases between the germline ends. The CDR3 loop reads CSVVRRDTYEQYF. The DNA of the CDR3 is TGCAGCGTTGTGCGCAGGGACACCTACGAGCAGTACTTC.